The 9 T cell receptor beta chains below were found in one sample sequenced in a study of blood T cell repertoires in COVID-19. Measured with immunoSEQ multiplex PCR; TCRdb has only the in-frame clones, and not every one. The data contain approximately 490,000 clones, around nine tenths of them singletons. Sequencing was carried out using PBMCs or T cells enriched from blood (not recorded which). The receptors shown here come from a woman in her sixties who had recovered from COVID-19.

This clone was seen a few times. This sequence joins TRBV9 and TRBJ2-3; the match to TRBD2 covers 9 bases. CDR1 is SGDLS and CDR2 is YYNGEE in the germline V gene. CDR3 size: 16 residues. J lost 2 bases, V lost 4 bases, and 8 bases had no gene match. The CDR3 sequence: CASSPHAGGLTDTQYF. The CDR3 DNA sequence: TGTGCCAGCAGCCCCCATGCGGGGGGGCTCACAGATACGCAGTATTTT. Full variable domain (remainder filled in from reference TRBV9 and TRBJ2-3): DSGVTQTPKHLITATGQRVTLRCSPRSGDLSVYWYQQSLDQGLQFLIQYYNGEERAKGNILERFSAQQFPDLHSELNLSSLELGDSALYFCASSPHAGGLTDTQYFGPGTRLTVL.

This rearrangement joins TRBV29-1 to TRBJ1-6; tentatively, D is TRBD1 (6 bases). The CDR3 is made up of 13 amino acids. V lost 5 bases and J lost 8, with 13 bases in between. The germline V gene has CDR1 SQVTM and CDR2 ANQGSEA. CDR3 sequence: CSVKTGKDSPLHF. The CDR3 region has the DNA TGCAGCGTTAAGACAGGCAAGGATTCACCCCTCCACTTT.

V is TRBV29-1 and J is TRBJ2-7; 9 bases map to TRBD1. V shed 6 bases and J 5 bases; nucleotides not matched to a gene: 8. The CDR3 has 13 residues. Germline V gives CDR1 SQVTM, CDR2 ANQGSEA. CDR3 coding DNA: TGCAGCGTCGCTGGACAGGGGATCGACGAGCAGTACTTC. Translated, it gives CSVAGQGIDEQYF.

The genes are TRBV18 and TRBJ2-5; 9 bases are shared with TRBD2. V dropped 3 bases and J dropped 5; count of bases not matched to a gene: 7. CDR1 and CDR2 from the germline V gene are KGHSH and LQKENI. The CDR3 is 15 amino acids. The CDR3 region is CASSPLRGGRETQYF. In DNA form, the CDR3 reads TGTGCCAGCTCACCTTTGCGGGGGGGCCGGGAGACCCAGTACTTC. Combining the CDR3 with reference TRBV18 and TRBJ2-5 gives the whole variable domain NAGVMQNPRHLVRRRGQEARLRCSPMKGHSHVYWYRQLPEEGLKFMVYLQKENIIDESGMPKERFSAEFPKEGPSILRIQQVVRGDSAAYFCASSPLRGGRETQYFGPGTRLLVL.

V usage is TRBV4-1 and J usage is TRBJ1-2, with D unresolved. Germline V gene data show CDR1 as MGHRA and CDR2 as YSYEKL. The CDR3 loop spans 15 amino acids. Trimming left V 3 bases short and J 4 bases short, with 15 bases between. CDR3 in DNA: TGCGCCAGCAGCCAGGAGATCCGGCAGTTCTATGGCTACACCTTC. Translating gives CASSQEIRQFYGYTF.

V gene TRBV5-1 combines with J gene TRBJ1-6, with 7 bases fitting TRBD1. The CDR3 has 15 residues. The junction had 6 bases not matched to a gene; V was cut back by 3 bases and J by 6 bases. CDR1 is SGHRS and CDR2 is YFSETQ in the germline V gene. The CDR3 sequence: CASSSRQGLNSPLHF. In DNA, the CDR3 is TGCGCCAGCAGCTCACGACAGGGTCTTAATTCACCCCTCCACTTT.

The rearrangement joins TRBV19 to TRBJ2-7; tentatively, D is TRBD1 (5 bases). The CDR3 length is 15 residues. CDR1 is LNHDA and CDR2 is SQIVND in the germline V gene (reference sequence). Trimming shortened V by 3 bases and J by 2 bases, and 14 bases separated the two germline ends. The CDR3 DNA sequence: TGTGCCAGTAGTATTCGGGCAGGGTTACCCTACGAGCAGTACGTC. This translates into CASSIRAGLPYEQYV.

J is TRBJ1-4 and V is TRBV11-2; the D is unclear. The CDR3 totals 15 residues. Deletions cut 3 bases from V and 3 bases from J, with 11 bases between. Germline CDR1 and CDR2: SGHAT and FQNNGV. The CDR3 DNA reads TGTGCCAGCAGCTTTAGAGGGTTACCTAATGAAAAACTGTTTTTT. It translates to CASSFRGLPNEKLFF.

The chain employs TRBV27 and TRBJ1-4; 9 nucleotides align to TRBD1. The J segment lost 8 bases and the V segment lost 4 bases, leaving 14 bases of the junction unmatched. The length of the CDR3 is 17 residues. Germline-derived CDR1 and CDR2 are MNHEY and SMNVEV (reference sequence). The CDR3 DNA is TGTGCCAGCAGTTCTCGACCTAGGGGGGACAGGGTCGAAAAACTGTTTTTT. It specifies CASSSRPRGDRVEKLFF.